The 22 T cell receptor beta chains below all came from one sample that was sequenced in a study of cytomegalovirus exposure and HLA in healthy donors. 60 Vbeta and 13 Jbeta primers were used in PCR. TCRdb's copy holds only in-frame clones and misses some; the assay was immunoSEQ multiplex PCR. The table has tens of thousands of clones, around 81% seen once. Input material: PBMCs. The origin of the receptors is a man aged 45 to 65 in good health and CMV-seronegative.

Details on this clone: Other DNA sequences from this sample encode an identical CDR3 as well. The chain combines TRBV29-1 with TRBJ2-3; no definite D call. The length of the CDR3 is 12 residues. Germline CDR1 SQVTM, CDR2 ANQGSEA. Trimming left V 7 bases short and J 2 bases short, with 10 bases between. The CDR3 DNA follows: TGCAGCGCCGAGGAATCCACAGATACGCAGTATTTT. Amino acids: CSAEESTDTQYF.

This sequence joins TRBV14 and TRBJ1-1; D possibly corresponds to TRBD1 (5 bases). The CDR3 length is 14 residues. CDR1 and CDR2 (germline): SGHDN, FVKESK. Trimming stripped 6 bases from V and 3 bases from J, with 14 bases between. CDR3 loop: CASSTTGGDTEAFF. CDR3 sequence (DNA): TGTGCCAGCAGTACAACGGGGGGTGACACTGAAGCTTTCTTT.

This chain joins TRBV6-8 and TRBJ1-5; D uncertain. V was trimmed by 6 bases and J by 4 bases, leaving 13 bases between them. In germline, CDR1 is MNHGY, CDR2 SAAAGT. CDR3 length: 14 residues. CDR3 bases: TGTGCCAGCAGACACAGAGGGCGGAATCAGCCCCAGCATTTT. Its protein is CASRHRGRNQPQHF.

J is TRBJ2-3 and V is TRBV12-5, with 7 bases identical to TRBD2. The CDR3 runs to 16 residues. CDR1 and CDR2 from the germline V gene are LGHNT and FRNRAP. V lost 2 bases, J lost 2 bases, and 7 bases stayed unmatched. CDR3 bases: TGTGCTAGTGGTTTGACTGCGGGGGTCACCACAGATACGCAGTATTTT. Residues: CASGLTAGVTTDTQYF.

The V call is TRBV28, the J call TRBJ1-2, with D possibly matching TRBD1 (6 bases). V lost 3 bases and J 1 base, leaving 12 bases between the germline ends. Germline loops: CDR1 MDHEN, CDR2 SYDVKM. This CDR3 comprises 15 residues. The CDR3 DNA sequence: TGTGCCAGCAGTTTTTCAGGGGTCAGTAACTATGGCTACACCTTC. It specifies CASSFSGVSNYGYTF.

J is TRBJ1-4 and V is TRBV7-8; possibly TRBD1 for D (5 bases). The CDR3 is 15 residues long. The ends were cut back, 2 bases at V and 5 bases at J, with 12 bases in the middle. CDR1 is SGHVS and CDR2 is FQNEAQ in the germline V gene. The CDR3 coding sequence is TGTGCCAGCAGCTTACAGGGATCGAGGAATGAAAAACTGTTTTTT. Translated, it gives CASSLQGSRNEKLFF. Variable domain in full (rest from reference TRBV7-8 and TRBJ1-4): GAGVSQSPRYKVAKRGQDVALRCDPISGHVSLFWYQQALGQGPEFLTYFQNEAQLDKSGLPSDRFFAERPEGSVSTLKIQRTQQEDSAVYLCASSLQGSRNEKLFFGSGTQLSVL.

The J gene is TRBJ2-7, the V gene TRBV5-5, with TRBD1 as a possible D gene (5 bases). This CDR3 spans 15 amino acids. From germline, CDR1 is SGHKS and CDR2 YYEKEE (reference sequence). Trimming left V 0 bases short and J 2 bases short, with 12 bases between. This chain's CDR3 is CASSLGQLIAYEQYF. As DNA, the CDR3 is TGTGCCAGCAGCTTGGGACAGCTAATAGCCTACGAGCAGTACTTC.

This chain uses TRBV6-1 with TRBJ1-5; no clear D. Trimming took 2 bases from V and 9 from J, leaving 11 bases between them. The CDR3 consists of 13 residues. Germline V gene data show CDR1 as MNHNS and CDR2 as SASEGT. CDR3 sequence reads: CASSETGSRPQHF. Here the CDR3 DNA reads TGTGCCAGCAGTGAAACGGGGTCACGGCCCCAGCATTTT.

This clone has more than one count but fewer than ten. V and J are TRBV10-2 and TRBJ2-7, with a tentative D call TRBD2 (6 bases). CDR3 length equals 16 residues. Between the trimmed V and J ends, which lost 4 bases and 2 bases, there was a span of 18 bases. Germline V gene data show CDR1 as WSHSY and CDR2 as SAAADI. In nucleotides, the CDR3 is TGCGCCAGCAGTGGGGTCGGGAAGCGGAGGGCCTACGAGCAGTACTTC. Amino acids: CASSGVGKRRAYEQYF.

This clone was seen more than once but under ten times. The CDR3 DNA reads TGTGCCAGCTCACCACAGGCAGGGGATCAGCCCCAGCATTTT. Translated, it gives CASSPQAGDQPQHF. V gene TRBV18 combines with J gene TRBJ1-5; D might be TRBD1 (6 bases). V shed 1 base and J shed 5 bases, with 9 bases lying between them. The CDR3 is made up of 14 amino acids. Germline V gene lookup returns CDR1 KGHSH and CDR2 LQKENI.

The chain combines TRBV11-2 with TRBJ1-2; 7 bases fit TRBD1. In germline, CDR1 is SGHAT, CDR2 FQNNGV. There are 15 residues in the CDR3. The ends lost 1 base at V and 4 bases at J; junction bases unmatched: 6. The CDR3 region has the DNA TGTGCCAGCAGCTTAGGGACAGGCGGGACCTATGGCTACACCTTC. Its protein product is CASSLGTGGTYGYTF.

V usage is TRBV9 and J usage is TRBJ1-3, with TRBD1 as a possible D gene (6 bases). V was cut by 4 bases and J by 4 bases, with 12 bases left in between. CDR3 length: 14 amino acids. Germline loops: CDR1 SGDLS, CDR2 YYNGEE. The CDR3 region is CASSPQGRGNTIYF. CDR3 DNA sequence: TGTGCCAGCAGCCCACAGGGTCGAGGAAACACCATATATTTT.

The chain recombines TRBV6-1 with TRBJ1-1; a possible D gene is TRBD1 (5 bases). The CDR3 totals 13 residues. Between the trimmed V and J ends, which lost 11 bases and 1 base, there was a span of 14 bases. Germline V gene sequence: CDR1 MNHNS, CDR2 SASEGT. The CDR3 DNA follows: TGTGCCGGGAGGGACCGAAGGAACACTGAAGCTTTCTTT. Amino acids: CAGRDRRNTEAFF.

This sequence joins TRBV5-6 and TRBJ2-7, with D tentatively TRBD2 (6 bases). CDR1 is SGHDT and CDR2 is YYEEEE in the germline V gene. The V gene lost 5 bases and the J gene lost 2 bases, with 17 bases spanning the gap. This CDR3 comprises 15 residues. The CDR3 is CASSNWGTGPYEQYF. Written as DNA, the CDR3 is TGTGCCAGCAGTAACTGGGGGACTGGGCCCTACGAGCAGTACTTC.

The chain employs TRBV6-1 and TRBJ2-1; D unresolved. V was shortened by 7 bases and J by 4 bases, with 14 bases between the two germline ends. This CDR3 contains 14 residues. Germline CDR1 reads MNHNS; CDR2 reads SASEGT. The CDR3 sequence is CASILMEPYNEQFF. The CDR3 bases are TGTGCCAGCATCCTCATGGAGCCTTACAATGAGCAGTTCTTC.

The chain is built from TRBV5-1 and TRBJ1-4, with 7 bases identical to TRBD1. CDR1 is SGHRS, CDR2 YFSETQ, per germline. After removal of 4 bases from V and 0 bases from J, the junction contained 6 bases not matched to a gene. The CDR3 covers 16 residues. CDR3 protein: CASSPRQGATNEKLFF. For the CDR3, the DNA is TGCGCCAGCAGCCCCCGACAGGGCGCAACTAATGAAAAACTGTTTTTT.

The chain recombines TRBV27 with TRBJ1-1; TRBD1 aligns across 8 bases. The length of the CDR3 is 12 residues. With V trimmed by 8 bases and J by 5 bases, 4 bases remained unmatched. CDR1 and CDR2 from the germline V gene are MNHEY and SMNVEV (reference sequence). CDR3 DNA sequence: TGTGCCAGCGCAGGGGGCGCAACTGAAGCTTTCTTT. It translates to CASAGGATEAFF.

V usage is TRBV29-1 and J usage is TRBJ1-2; 10 nucleotides match TRBD1. This CDR3 has 15 amino acids. V lost 7 bases, J lost 4 bases, and 12 bases stayed unmatched. From germline, CDR1 is SQVTM and CDR2 ANQGSEA. CDR3 amino acids: CSATGGVGGLYGYTF. The CDR3 bases are TGCAGCGCGACAGGGGGCGTGGGGGGCCTCTATGGCTACACCTTC.

The chain has TRBV6-5 and TRBJ2-7, with D possibly matching TRBD2 (5 bases). CDR1 and CDR2 (germline): MNHEY, SVGAGI. V gave up 8 bases and J gave up 5 bases, with 16 bases separating them. This CDR3 has 13 amino acids. This CDR3 is CASLSGAGHEQYF. The CDR3 coding sequence is TGTGCCAGCCTGTCGGGTGCGGGCCACGAGCAGTACTTC.

This chain uses TRBV18 with TRBJ2-7; 9 bases align to TRBD1. This CDR3 has 15 residues. Germline V CDR1 and CDR2: KGHSH, LQKENI. V dropped 1 base and J dropped 5; count of bases not matched to a gene: 6. The CDR3 DNA follows: TGTGCCAGCTCACCACGAGGACAGGGGTACCACGAGCAGTACTTC. It yields the protein CASSPRGQGYHEQYF.

The table lists this clone with a few counts. CDR3 sequence reads: CASRRQMSSYNEQFF. For the CDR3, the DNA is TGTGCCAGCAGGAGACAGATGAGCTCCTACAATGAGCAGTTCTTC. The chain combines TRBV6-5 with TRBJ2-1; weak D call: TRBD1 (5 bases). Trimming took 6 bases from V and 0 from J, leaving 12 bases between them. This CDR3 is built from 15 residues. Germline values: CDR1 MNHEY, CDR2 SVGAGI.

The CDR3 region has the DNA TGTGCCAGCAGCTTACCAGGGACTCTTCTGGGTTCCTACGAGCAGTACTTC. Translation: CASSLPGTLLGSYEQYF. J is TRBJ2-7 and V is TRBV7-2; tentative D call: TRBD2 (6 bases). Trimming removed 2 bases at V and 1 base at J, with 18 bases between. CDR1 and CDR2 (germline): SGHTA, FQGNSA. This CDR3 spans 17 amino acids.